This TCR beta chain stems from a study of blood T cells in healthy people across ages. The V gene's germline CDR1 is MNHEY and CDR2 SVGEGT. With 2 bases removed from V and 2 bases from J, the gap between germline ends came to 13 bases. The CDR3 is 15 residues long. A second PCR of about 7 to 12 cycles used a sample-barcoded 5' primer and a J-beta primer mix. MiXCR, applied by TCRdb to the 5' RACE reads, yields one record per CDR3 protein. The sample includes roughly 1,800,000 distinct CDR3 sequences, 49% of them seen just once. The TCR sequence derives from a woman aged 35 to 49 in good health. What was sequenced was blood. The V call is TRBV6-2 or TRBV6-3, the J call TRBJ2-7, with D maybe TRBD1 (5 bases). The CDR3 bases are TGTGCCAGCAGTTACGTGGCAGGGTGGCCCTACGAGCAGTACTTC. This gives the protein CASSYVAGWPYEQYF.